Listed below are T cell receptor beta chains from one sample, sequenced in a study of blood T cell repertoires in COVID-19. Clones were read by immunoSEQ multiplex PCR, and TCRdb kept only the in-frame ones, dropping some. Of hundreds of thousands of clones detected, around 87% appear once; the ten largest clones hold 1.5%. Sequenced: peripheral blood. The origin of the receptors is a woman aged 40-49 years who had recovered from COVID-19. CDR3s include the opening cysteine and the closing phenylalanine or tryptophan. Fields, in order: V gene, clone size, D gene, J gene, CDR3 DNA, CDR3 protein. A D gene is named only where the DNA matches it firmly. Not every row has a clone size; where given, it reads once, few, many or a size class.

V: TRBV4-3
size: -
D: -
J: TRBJ1-1
DNA: TGCGCCAGCAGCCAATGGGACGGGGGGATGAACACTGAAGCTTTCTTT
CDR3: CASSQWDGGMNTEAFF

V: TRBV11-2
size: -
D: TRBD2
J: TRBJ2-1
DNA: TGTGCCAGCAGCCCAGGGCTAGCGGGCCTTGAGAAGTTCTTC
CDR3: CASSPGLAGLEKFF

V: TRBV7-9
size: few
D: -
J: TRBJ2-5
DNA: TGTGCCAGCAGCTTAGCACAGGTCCAAGAGACCCAGTACTTC
CDR3: CASSLAQVQETQYF

V: TRBV7-3
size: -
D: TRBD2
J: TRBJ2-1
DNA: TGTGCCAGCAGCCCATCCTCGTGGACTAGCGGGGTGGGGGAGCAGTTCTTC
CDR3: CASSPSSWTSGVGEQFF

V: TRBV20-1
size: -
D: TRBD1
J: TRBJ1-1
DNA: TGCAGTGCTAGTGAGGGGGCGTATGGGGACACTGAAGCTTTCTTT
CDR3: CSASEGAYGDTEAFF

V: TRBV9
size: -
D: TRBD1
J: TRBJ2-1
DNA: TGTGCCAGCAGCCCCCGGGACAGGAGCTACACGGGGCAGTTCTTC
CDR3: CASSPRDRSYTGQFF

V: TRBV6-2/TRBV6-3
size: -
D: -
J: TRBJ2-7
DNA: TGTGCCAGCAGTCGGGCCTACGAGCAGTACTTC
CDR3: CASSRAYEQYF

V: TRBV2
size: -
D: -
J: TRBJ2-3
DNA: TGTGCCAGCCGTCCGTCCCGTGTGGATACGCAGTATTTT
CDR3: CASRPSRVDTQYF

V: TRBV5-1
size: -
D: TRBD1
J: TRBJ1-2
DNA: TGCGCCAGCAGCCCGCAGGGGGCGAGATATGGCTACACCTTC
CDR3: CASSPQGARYGYTF

V: TRBV12-5
size: -
D: -
J: TRBJ2-2
DNA: TGTGCTAGTGCCCTTGAGCGGGCCAACACCGGGGAGCTGTTTTTT
CDR3: CASALERANTGELFF

V: TRBV21-1
size: -
D: -
J: TRBJ1-5
DNA: TGTGCCAGCAGCAAAGATCCTTACGGGGACAGGGGTGGCAATCAGCCCCAGCATTTT
CDR3: CASSKDPYGDRGGNQPQHF

V: TRBV6-6
size: -
D: -
J: TRBJ2-3
DNA: TGTGCCAGCAGTTCCTCGGGACTCCGCACAGATACGCAGTATTTT
CDR3: CASSSSGLRTDTQYF

V: TRBV5-3
size: few
D: -
J: TRBJ1-5
DNA: TGTGCCAGAAGCTTGGTCCGCCCCACAGGGATCCGGTGGGATCAGCCCCAGCATTTT
CDR3: CARSLVRPTGIRWDQPQHF

V: TRBV6-5
size: -
D: -
J: TRBJ2-7
DNA: TGTGCCAGCAGTCGACAGGTCTCCTACGAGCAGTACTTC
CDR3: CASSRQVSYEQYF

V: TRBV4-1
size: -
D: -
J: TRBJ2-3
DNA: TGCGCCAGCAGCCAAGATCTATTCGGGACAGATACGCAGTATTTT
CDR3: CASSQDLFGTDTQYF

V: TRBV14
size: -
D: -
J: TRBJ1-1
DNA: TGTGCCAGCAGTCACCGAGGGGCAGGGGCACACATGAACACTGAAGCTTTCTTT
CDR3: CASSHRGAGAHMNTEAFF

V: TRBV7-9
size: once
D: -
J: TRBJ2-5
DNA: TGTGCCAGCAGCTTAGCGCTGGCAGGGGGGGAGACCCAGTACTTC
CDR3: CASSLALAGGETQYF

V: TRBV11-2
size: -
D: TRBD1
J: TRBJ1-5
DNA: TGTGCCAGCAGCCCCCGGGACAGGGATCAGCCCCAGCATTTT
CDR3: CASSPRDRDQPQHF

V: TRBV11-3
size: -
D: -
J: TRBJ2-2
DNA: TGTGCCAGCAGCAACACGGGGACAACGAACACCGGGGAGCTGTTTTTT
CDR3: CASSNTGTTNTGELFF

V: TRBV7-9
size: -
D: TRBD1
J: TRBJ1-5
DNA: TGTGCCAGCAGCCCAGGGACAGGGGTTCAGCCCCAGCATTTT
CDR3: CASSPGTGVQPQHF

V: TRBV5-4
size: once
D: -
J: TRBJ1-2
DNA: TGTGCCAGCAGCTTGCGCCGGGGGGGCTACACCTTC
CDR3: CASSLRRGGYTF

V: TRBV5-4
size: -
D: -
J: TRBJ2-7
DNA: TGTGCCAGCACCCCAGGTCCGAGGGACTACGAGCAGTACTTC
CDR3: CASTPGPRDYEQYF

V: TRBV6-5
size: -
D: -
J: TRBJ1-3
DNA: TGTGCCAGCATAGTCCGGGGAACTGGAAACACCATATATTTT
CDR3: CASIVRGTGNTIYF

V: TRBV20-1
size: -
D: TRBD1
J: TRBJ1-2
DNA: TGCAGTGCTAGTCGGGACAGGGGTAACTATGGCTACACCTTC
CDR3: CSASRDRGNYGYTF

V: TRBV5-1
size: -
D: -
J: TRBJ1-1
DNA: TGCGCCAGCAGCTCGGCGGGAGGGGTGGCTGAAGCTTTCTTT
CDR3: CASSSAGGVAEAFF

V: TRBV18
size: -
D: TRBD1
J: TRBJ1-1
DNA: TGTGCCAGCTCGTACGGGACAGGGGGTTTAAACACTGAAGCTTTCTTT
CDR3: CASSYGTGGLNTEAFF

V: TRBV13
size: -
D: -
J: TRBJ2-5
DNA: TGTGCCAGCAGCCCCCGTGGTAGCGGCTTAGAGACCCAGTACTTC
CDR3: CASSPRGSGLETQYF

V: TRBV7-7
size: -
D: TRBD2
J: TRBJ2-1
DNA: TGTGCTAGCAGCTTACTAGCGGGAGAAGGACGTGAGCAGTTCTTC
CDR3: CASSLLAGEGREQFF

V: TRBV5-1
size: -
D: -
J: TRBJ1-2
DNA: TGCGCCAGCAGCTTGGGGAGGGACTATGGCTACACCTTC
CDR3: CASSLGRDYGYTF

V: TRBV7-8
size: -
D: TRBD1
J: TRBJ1-4
DNA: TGTGCCAGCAGCTTAACCACCCAAGGGGGCCACCGCGCAACTAATGAAAAACTGTTTTTT
CDR3: CASSLTTQGGHRATNEKLFF

V: TRBV30
size: -
D: -
J: TRBJ1-1
DNA: TGTGCCTGGAGTAATTCTCGGGTATCGGTCGCGAACACTGAAGCTTTCTTT
CDR3: CAWSNSRVSVANTEAFF